Sequencing of this TCR beta chain was carried out in a study of cytomegalovirus exposure and HLA in healthy donors. Study information: It was reported in a later analysis that the roughly 120 validation repertoires used the same platform as the approximately 620 first-cohort repertoires. Findings of the study overall: Overall, under 200 TCR beta chains were annotated as cytomegalovirus-associated. Among the CMV-associated chains, a few were confirmed in vitro as specific for CMV antigens.

Measured with immunoSEQ multiplex PCR; TCRdb has only the in-frame clones, and not every one. The sample contains fewer than 140,000 clones, approximately 90% of which appear only once. The CDR3 is 13 amino acids. Germline CDR1 and CDR2: KGHSH and LQKENI. V was shortened by 4 bases and J by 5 bases, with 11 bases between the two germline ends. As to this clone: No antigen is known for it. This same CDR3 is encoded by further DNA sequences in the sample.

This chain connects TRBV18 to TRBJ1-1, with a possible D match to TRBD1 (5 bases). The receptor comes from a young woman in good health and CMV-seropositive. The specimen was PBMCs. The CDR3 DNA is TGTGCCAGCTCACTCCAGGGTGGGACTGAAGCTTTCTTT. This sequence encodes CASSLQGGTEAFF.